This TCR beta chain was observed in a study of cytomegalovirus exposure and HLA in healthy donors (dated by TCRdb to 2016 to 2017). A note on the overall study: According to an earlier analysis of several hundred of the donors, about 170 million T cells yielded 90 million to 130 million unique TCR beta sequences and approximately 300 Gb of sequence data. Approximately 310 gigabases of sequencing data and 80 million or so unique TCR sequences were included in an early release covering over 600 HLA-typed donors. Of the 300 to 500 genotyped donors, less than 90% were placed in the genetic ancestry cluster associated with self-reported Caucasian donors. The study aimed to test whether cataloging public T cell receptors could reveal signatures of past pathogen exposure. The T cell repertoires of several hundred subjects were profiled by immunosequencing and related to cytomegalovirus serostatus. A separate validation cohort of roughly 110 different subjects was used in addition to the 666-subject first cohort. To predict cytomegalovirus infection status, the study combined high-throughput TCR immunosequencing, statistical association of individual TCRs with disease status, and machine learning. To study patterns of TCR occurrence, a later analysis re-analyzed previously published TCR beta repertoires from several hundred donors and added high-resolution HLA genotyping. Rather than using new phenotypic data, the later analysis identified candidate immune exposures from TCR beta sequences and from how often those sequences occurred across donors. To decide whether each TCR beta V gene segment behaved as functional or pseudogenic, an earlier analysis of approximately 600 of the donors relied on high-throughput TCR beta sequencing. Alongside the repertoire data, information on donor age, sex, ethnicity and CMV serostatus was compiled. A later genetic analysis took genome-wide SNP genotypes for about 55% of the roughly 700 donors and used that subset as a discovery cohort. Every repertoire in the discovery cohort had been generated on one and the same sequencing platform. HLA typing covered class I and class II loci at four-digit resolution. The number of donors typed differed by locus, with 629-630 for A, B, C, DRB1 and DQB1, approximately 500 for DQA1, 606 for DPA1, and about 450 for DPB1. Because of strong linkage in the cohort, a handful of DR-DQ haplotypes were treated as single units for association and clustering. Among 398 genotyped donors of the cohort, an average of around 240,000 unique TCR beta nucleotide sequences were sequenced per donor, around 18% of them non-productive.

Taken from cysteine to phenylalanine, the CDR3 has 13 residues. Only the CDR3 region is kept as DNA, spanning 39 bases read in frame from base 1. V is pared back by 2 bases and J by 1 base, with 5 bases lying between the germline termini. CDR1 SGHTA and CDR2 FQGTGA are derived from the germline V gene. The cohort comprised 550 to 700 healthy bone marrow donors. All cohort members were sampled while nominally healthy, although unrecorded immune exposures were likely present. The donor tested CMV seronegative, placing the donor among the 300 to 400 seronegative members of the cohort. Each donor provided a peripheral blood sample, and peripheral blood mononuclear cells were used for TCR beta sequencing. The Qiagen DNeasy Blood Extraction Kit was used to extract genomic DNA from the blood cell samples. Broader findings and caveats from the paper: A later analysis reported that several top co-occurrence clusters appeared linked to parvovirus B19, influenza, CMV and Epstein-Barr virus. Assigning TCR associations to individual alleles was difficult when HLA alleles, especially DR and DQ, strongly co-occurred. Some IMGT-functional V segments, including TRBV6-2 and TRBV6-3, could not be distinguished by the 87-base-pair reads and were therefore excluded. Compared with the 666-donor mean, donors in an Asian-associated ancestry cluster had fewer N-insertions in productive TCRs, according to a later genetic analysis. Broadly in line with IMGT annotations, most TCR beta V segments showed up in productive rearrangements about 90% or about 30% of the time in an earlier analysis of roughly 590 of the donors. The earlier analysis of about 600 of the donors excluded fewer than 20 rarely observed V segments, including chromosome 9 orphons, because counts were too low. For the cohort, immune exposure information was limited to CMV serostatus. Specific HLA alleles were associated with 16,951 TCR beta sequences at a false discovery rate of 0.05 in a later analysis. Correlated functional status among segregating V segments might be attributable to linkage disequilibrium, but an unknown experimental factor could not be ruled out. In a later analysis, HLA-associated TCR beta chains showed more clonal expansion and lower generation probabilities than non-associated chains that were equally common. In a later genetic analysis, a missense DCLRE1C variant was associated with V-gene and J-gene trimming of TCR beta chains, and the association was replicated in an independent cohort. In this cohort, only TCR beta chains were sequenced, and detectable features were limited by the absence of alpha or paired-chain data. The authors suggested that the approach could potentially be generalized to other disease states and immunological phenotypes. The study listed 150 to 200 TCR beta chains as associated with cytomegalovirus. Roughly uniform sequencing depth across donors was assumed in presence/absence analyses, although this assumption may not hold. A further reported finding was that TCR beta sequences accurately predicted the HLA-A and HLA-B alleles for most subjects in the first cohort. A few of the identified cytomegalovirus-associated TCR beta chains were confirmed in vitro to be specific for cytomegalovirus antigens. In both the original and validation cohorts, the classifier was reported to diagnose cytomegalovirus status with high specificity and sensitivity. In a later analysis, the rate of TCR association differed among HLA loci, with DRB1 alleles having the most associated TCRs and HLA-C alleles having the fewest. A group of highly shared sequence variants was considered likely to be a technical artifact of the sequencing pipeline. While some public TCRs were present in many individuals, most TCR sequences turned up only very rarely across donors. Because HLA typing was unavailable for some donors at each locus, only the typed subset was used in association tests. A later analysis found that most CMV-associated TCR beta chains appeared HLA-restricted, with HLA associations seemingly driven largely by CMV exposure.

The protocol used for the library was the immunoSEQ multiplex PCR assay. For the multiplex PCR, a mixture combining 60 forward primers for TCR Vbeta segments and 13 reverse primers for TCR Jbeta segments was used. The CDR3 region of rearranged TCR beta genes was amplified from genomic DNA with a multiplex PCR assay. The Illumina HiSeq System was used to sequence the amplified TCR beta libraries as 87-base-pair reads. The original pipeline was this. A later analysis counted around 72 million unique TCR beta chains across the approximately 700 repertoires, and roughly 9.9 million of these chains were shared by at least two donors. Raw reads were error-corrected and collapsed into unique sequences with a nearest-neighbor algorithm that merged closely related sequences to remove PCR and sequencing errors. To assign V, D and J gene segments, CDR3 sequences were aligned to IMGT reference sequences. For a sequence to be retained, at least a six-nucleotide match to both a V gene segment and a J gene segment was required. Rearrangements were classified as productive when the CDR3 lacked stop codons and remained in frame with V and J, and all other rearrangements were classified as non-productive. CDR3 was defined by IMGT convention, running from the second conserved V-encoded cysteine to the conserved J-encoded phenylalanine. Sequences without an unambiguous match to a single V gene segment were excluded from the earlier analysis of a few hundred of the donors. In an earlier analysis of about 590 of the donors, a V segment was called functional when productive rearrangements were above 56.7%, and segregating when the standard deviation between donors exceeded 5%. To diagnose cytomegalovirus status from the catalog of TCR beta chain sequences, a statistical classification framework was built. In a later analysis, V and J genes were assigned by comparing TCR nucleotide sequences against IMGT/GENE-DB human TR gene sequences. In a later analysis, CDR3 sequences and most-parsimonious VDJ recombination scenarios were assigned using the TCRdist pipeline. In a later analysis, each TCR beta chain was defined by its CDR3 amino acid sequence together with its V-gene family, and reads without a unique V-gene family were excluded. In a later analysis, 500 to 650 highly shared, low-generation-probability nucleotide sequences were removed to address suspected cross-contamination and a sequencing artifact. A later analysis calculated a clonal expansion index for each public chain from normalized within-repertoire ranks of inferred template counts. In a later analysis, generation probabilities were computed with a VDJ recombination model fitted to out-of-frame rearrangements, and the resulting probabilities were checked against IGoR. In a later analysis, TCR-TCR, TCR-HLA and TCR-CMV co-occurrence was scored with hypergeometric tests, and a repertoire-size bias correction was applied to TCR pairs. In a later analysis, false discovery rates were estimated by permuting HLA or CMV assignments 20 times. In a later analysis, co-occurring TCRs were grouped with DBSCAN, and TCRdist sequence similarity was added when clustering was performed within HLA-allele-positive subsets. Co-occurrence clustering excluded repertoires with fewer than 30,000 or more than 120,000 public chains, plus five with anomalous nucleotide sharing. Held by TCRdb, this immuneACCESS table contains in-frame sequences only and omits some clones. Under half of the omission traces to an unresolved V gene where checked; the cause of the rest is unknown. V, J and clone size derive from that table, while D and trimming were established from the DNA sequence. For this sample there are fewer than 100,000 clones; 76% appear just once. The top ten constitute 1.5% to 2% of the sample.

A remark on this clone: Its antigen is still unknown. Per-base quality was not reported, and no clone a single base away is much larger than it.

The sequence derives from a man aged 40-49 years in good health and CMV-seronegative. The specimen sequenced was PBMCs. The chain is encoded by TRBV7-3 joined to TRBJ1-1, with no confident D gene call. The CDR3 amino acid sequence is: CASSLEENTEAFF. The DNA sequence follows: TGTGCCAGCAGCTTAGAGGAGAACACTGAAGCTTTCTTT.